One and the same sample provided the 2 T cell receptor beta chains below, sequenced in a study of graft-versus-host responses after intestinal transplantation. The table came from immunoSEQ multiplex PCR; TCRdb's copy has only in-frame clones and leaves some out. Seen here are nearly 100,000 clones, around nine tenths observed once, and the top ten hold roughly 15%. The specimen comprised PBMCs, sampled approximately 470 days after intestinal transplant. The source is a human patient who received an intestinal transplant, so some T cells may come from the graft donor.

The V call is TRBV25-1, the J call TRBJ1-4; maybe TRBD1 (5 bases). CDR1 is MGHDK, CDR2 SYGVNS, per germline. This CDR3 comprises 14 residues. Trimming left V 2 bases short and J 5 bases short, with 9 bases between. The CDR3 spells CASSERGLNEKLFF. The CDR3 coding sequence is TGTGCCAGCAGTGAAAGGGGACTAAATGAAAAACTGTTTTTT.

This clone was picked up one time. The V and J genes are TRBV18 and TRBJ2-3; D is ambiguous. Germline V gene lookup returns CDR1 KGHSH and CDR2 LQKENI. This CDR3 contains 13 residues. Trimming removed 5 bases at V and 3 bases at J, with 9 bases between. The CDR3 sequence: CASSVSLTDTQYF. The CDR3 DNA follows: TGTGCCAGCTCAGTCTCGCTTACAGATACGCAGTATTTT.